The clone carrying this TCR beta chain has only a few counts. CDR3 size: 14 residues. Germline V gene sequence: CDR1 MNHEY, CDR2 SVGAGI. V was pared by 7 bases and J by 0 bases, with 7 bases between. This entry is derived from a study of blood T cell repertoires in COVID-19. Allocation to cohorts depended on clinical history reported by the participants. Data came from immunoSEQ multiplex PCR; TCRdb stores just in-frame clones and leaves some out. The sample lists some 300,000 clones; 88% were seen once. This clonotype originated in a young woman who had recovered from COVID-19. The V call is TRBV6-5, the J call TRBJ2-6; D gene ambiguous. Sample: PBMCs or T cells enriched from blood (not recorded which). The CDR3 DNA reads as TGTGCCAGCACAGGTCTCTCTGGGGCCAACGTCCTGACTTTC. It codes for CASTGLSGANVLTF.